Shown below are 22 T cell receptor beta chains from a single sample sequenced in a study of cytomegalovirus exposure and HLA in healthy donors. PCR involved 60 Vbeta and 13 Jbeta primers. Only in-frame clones appear in the TCRdb table, and some are missing; sequencing was by immunoSEQ multiplex PCR. The sample holds under 85,000 clones. Input material: PBMCs. These receptors were obtained from a boy younger than 18 in good health and CMV-seronegative.

This rearrangement joins TRBV5-6 to TRBJ1-4, with D possibly matching TRBD1 (5 bases). V lost 4 bases and J lost 4, with 14 bases in between. Germline V gene sequence: CDR1 SGHDT, CDR2 YYEEEE. CDR3 length equals 15 residues. The CDR3 nucleotides read TGTGCCAGCAGCCTGGTCACGGGGGGTAATGAAAAACTGTTTTTT. Encoded protein: CASSLVTGGNEKLFF.

Here the CDR3 reads CASSGSVGTGSGYTF. CDR3 nucleotides: TGTGCCAGCAGTGGCAGCGTCGGGACAGGTTCTGGGTACACCTTC. The rearrangement links TRBV6-1 to TRBJ1-2, with 8 bases identical to TRBD1. Per the germline V gene, CDR1 is MNHNS and CDR2 is SASEGT. This CDR3 has 15 amino acids. V dropped 4 bases and J dropped 11; count of bases not matched to a gene: 15.

The rearrangement joins TRBV29-1 to TRBJ1-1, with 7 positions matching TRBD1. This CDR3 spans 12 amino acids. With 6 bases clipped from V and 6 bases from J, the junction kept 7 bases outside the gene matches. From germline, CDR1 is SQVTM and CDR2 ANQGSEA. In nucleotides, the CDR3 is TGCAGCGTGGGAGACAGGGACGCTGAAGCTTTCTTT. Residues: CSVGDRDAEAFF.

V and J are TRBV7-3 and TRBJ2-7; 7 bases line up with TRBD2. The junction had 6 bases not matched to a gene; V was cut back by 4 bases and J by 3 bases. Per the germline V gene, CDR1 is SGHTA and CDR2 is FQGTGA. The CDR3 extends over 14 amino acids. CDR3 loop: CASSSSSGIYEQYF. CDR3 nucleotide sequence: TGTGCCAGCAGCTCTTCTAGCGGAATCTACGAGCAGTACTTC.

This chain uses TRBV4-2 with TRBJ2-2; 9 bases fit TRBD2. There are 16 residues in the CDR3. Germline trimming cut 0 bases from V and 1 base from J; bases unmatched to any gene: 0. Germline V gene lookup returns CDR1 LGHNA and CDR2 YNFKEQ. The CDR3 DNA is TGTGCCAGCAGCCAAGAGACTAGCGGGAACACCGGGGAGCTGTTTTTT. As protein: CASSQETSGNTGELFF.

The genes are TRBV19 and TRBJ1-3; D unresolved. Trimming stripped 9 bases from V and 0 bases from J, with 18 bases between. Germline V gene lookup returns CDR1 LNHDA and CDR2 SQIVND (reference sequence). The CDR3 loop spans 16 amino acids. The CDR3 region is CASIASPRGSGNTIYF. The CDR3 DNA reads as TGTGCCAGCATTGCATCCCCGCGGGGCTCTGGAAACACCATATATTTT.

V gene TRBV9 combines with J gene TRBJ2-7, with D possibly TRBD1 on 6 matching bases. The CDR3 length is 16 residues. V dropped 0 bases and J dropped 5 bases, with 18 bases sitting between them. Germline CDR1 is SGDLS and CDR2 is YYNGEE. This CDR3 reads CASSVGLQGQGDEQYF. The CDR3 DNA sequence: TGTGCCAGCAGCGTAGGCCTTCAGGGGCAAGGGGACGAGCAGTACTTC.

This chain uses TRBV10-3 with TRBJ1-3; 7 bases align to TRBD1. The CDR3 covers 14 residues. CDR1 is ENHRY and CDR2 is SYGVKD in the germline V gene. V lost 7 bases, J lost 0 bases, and 3 bases stayed unmatched. The CDR3 protein is CAIIGDSSGNTIYF. The CDR3 region has the DNA TGTGCCATCATTGGGGACAGCTCTGGAAACACCATATATTTT.

The CDR3 reads CASSSGTGAPGYGYTF. CDR3 DNA: TGTGCCAGCAGCTCCGGGACAGGGGCCCCTGGGTATGGCTACACCTTC. This rearrangement joins TRBV5-4 to TRBJ1-2; TRBD1 matches 10 bases. Germline V gene data show CDR1 as SGHNT and CDR2 as YYREEE (reference sequence). V was pared by 3 bases and J by 5 bases, with 10 bases of the junction left unmatched. CDR3 length: 16 residues.

V is TRBV4-1 and J is TRBJ1-5; 7 bases are a match to TRBD1. Germline lookup yields CDR1 MGHRA and CDR2 YSYEKL. The CDR3 sequence is 16 residues long. The V and J ends lost 4 bases and 1 base, in that order; junction bases with no gene match: 7. The DNA of the CDR3 is TGCGCCAGCAGCCCCCGGACAGGAGGGAGCAATCAGCCCCAGCATTTT. Amino acid sequence: CASSPRTGGSNQPQHF.

The gene calls are TRBV7-9 and TRBJ1-5, with D perhaps TRBD1 (6 bases). This CDR3 comprises 14 residues. Germline CDR1 reads SEHNR; CDR2 reads FQNEAQ (reference sequence). The ends were cut back, 5 bases at V and 3 bases at J, with 11 bases in the middle. The CDR3 DNA reads TGTGCCAGCAGCCCTCCAGGGGACAATCAGCCCCAGCATTTT. This translates into CASSPPGDNQPQHF.

The chain employs TRBV6-5 and TRBJ2-1; D possibly corresponds to TRBD1 (6 bases). Germline values: CDR1 MNHEY, CDR2 SVGAGI. Trimming removed 6 bases at V and 0 bases at J, with 9 bases between. This CDR3 has 14 amino acids. The CDR3 DNA follows: TGTGCCAGCAGATTGGACAGCTCCTACAATGAGCAGTTCTTC. Amino acid sequence: CASRLDSSYNEQFF.

The J gene is TRBJ1-2, the V gene TRBV6-1; the D gene is possibly TRBD1 (5 bases). CDR3 length equals 11 residues. V was cut by 6 bases and J by 5 bases, with 7 bases left in between. In germline, CDR1 is MNHNS, CDR2 SASEGT. The CDR3 coding sequence is TGTGCCAGCAGGGGGGGGTATGGCTACACCTTC. It specifies CASRGGYGYTF.

The rearrangement links TRBV2 to TRBJ2-2; D might be TRBD2 (6 bases). V lost 11 bases to trimming and J lost 7 bases, with 23 bases between them. Germline CDR1 and CDR2: SNHLY and FYNNEI. The CDR3 extends over 15 amino acids. CDR3 in amino acids: CACGWGEELRGELFF. The DNA of the CDR3 is TGTGCCTGCGGATGGGGGGAGGAGCTTCGCGGGGAGCTGTTTTTT.

V and J are TRBV7-9 and TRBJ2-3; D perhaps matches TRBD2 (5 bases). The germline gives CDR1 SEHNR, CDR2 FQNEAQ (reference sequence). This CDR3 has 18 residues. V lost 2 bases and J lost 6, with 24 bases in between. The CDR3 DNA reads TGTGCCAGCAGCTTACCGACGGACTCTCCACTACGGTGGGATACGCAGTATTTT. This codes for CASSLPTDSPLRWDTQYF.

CDR3 nucleotide sequence: TGTGCCACCAGCAGGGATATGACAGGGAACACCGGGGAGCTGTTTTTT. Encoded protein: CATSRDMTGNTGELFF. The rearrangement links TRBV15 to TRBJ2-2, with a possible D match to TRBD1 (6 bases). Germline values: CDR1 LNHNV, CDR2 YYDKDF (reference sequence). The V end lost 3 bases, the J end lost 1 base, and 12 bases lay between the germline ends. This CDR3 contains 16 residues.

The chain links TRBV15 to TRBJ2-7, with D possibly TRBD2 on 5 matching bases. This CDR3 has 14 residues. Per germline, CDR1 LNHNV and CDR2 YYDKDF (reference sequence). Trimming left V 4 bases short and J 6 bases short, with 16 bases between. The CDR3 DNA reads TGTGCCACCAGCATAGACGGAGTTGGGAGCGAGCAGTACTTC. It specifies CATSIDGVGSEQYF.

The chain joins TRBV29-1 to TRBJ1-3, with TRBD1 matching 7 bases. With V trimmed by 7 bases and J by 2 bases, 5 bases remained unmatched. This CDR3 spans 13 amino acids. CDR1 is SQVTM, CDR2 ANQGSEA, per germline. The CDR3 loop is CSAIDRAGNTIYF. The CDR3 DNA reads TGCAGCGCCATCGACAGGGCTGGAAACACCATATATTTT.

This sequence joins TRBV4-1 and TRBJ2-5; 7 nucleotides line up with TRBD2. The CDR3 has 15 amino acids. V was clipped by 0 bases and J by 7 bases; unmatched bases: 8. Per germline, CDR1 MGHRA and CDR2 YSYEKL. This chain's CDR3 is CASSQERLASGTQYF. The CDR3 region has the DNA TGCGCCAGCAGCCAAGAGAGACTAGCCTCGGGGACCCAGTACTTC.

The chain has TRBV19 and TRBJ1-1; D ambiguous. Deletions cut 7 bases from V and 1 base from J, with 10 bases between. The V gene's germline CDR1 is LNHDA and CDR2 SQIVND (reference sequence). The CDR3 has 13 residues. The CDR3 DNA reads TGTGCCAGTAAAGAGGGCAGGAACACTGAAGCTTTCTTT. Protein sequence: CASKEGRNTEAFF.

This sequence joins TRBV19 and TRBJ2-7; D might be TRBD2 (6 bases). V shed 3 bases and J shed 2 bases, with 11 bases lying between them. The CDR3 contains 14 residues. The germline V gene has CDR1 LNHDA and CDR2 SQIVND (reference sequence). In DNA, the CDR3 is TGTGCCAGTAGTATTTCCGGGGGACCCTACGAGCAGTACTTC. Translated: CASSISGGPYEQYF.

The chain joins TRBV7-8 to TRBJ1-1, with D possibly TRBD1 on 6 matching bases. The V end was cut by 4 bases, the J end by 4 bases, with 13 bases between. Germline CDR1 is SGHVS and CDR2 is FQNEAQ. The CDR3 extends over 14 amino acids. The CDR3 DNA follows: TGTGCCAGCAGCTCTAACAGGGAGGGCACTGAAGCTTTCTTT. Its protein product is CASSSNREGTEAFF.